This paragraph reports one T cell receptor beta chain. TCRdb's table, derived via immunoSEQ multiplex PCR, lists solely in-frame clones and lacks some. The data show around 200,000 clones, 85% to 95% seen once. This specimen belongs to a study of control samples from healthy donors and cancer patients. The CDR3 has 14 amino acids. The ends were cut back, 2 bases at V and 4 bases at J, with 13 bases in the middle. Germline values: CDR1 SGHDT, CDR2 YYEEEE. The specimen was blood. The source of this sequence is a man aged 18 to 30 in good health. This chain links TRBV5-6 with TRBJ2-7; D is perhaps TRBD1 or TRBD2 (5 bases each). CDR3: CASSFYGDQYEQYF. In DNA, the CDR3 is TGTGCCAGCAGCTTTTACGGGGACCAATACGAGCAGTACTTC.